What follows are 21 T cell receptor beta chains derived from one specimen sequenced in a study of blood T cell repertoires in COVID-19. TCRdb's copy holds only in-frame clones and misses some; the assay was immunoSEQ multiplex PCR. The sample has some 400,000 clones, more than 65% seen once; the top ten hold about 1%. Sequenced material: peripheral blood. The origin of the receptors is a human donor with acute or convalescent COVID-19. The donor label of this sample is uncertain.

In its sample, this clone was seen once. The rearrangement joins TRBV7-9 to TRBJ1-1; 9 bases are a match to TRBD1. The CDR3 is made up of 13 amino acids. From germline, CDR1 is SEHNR and CDR2 FQNEAQ (reference sequence). After removal of 4 bases from V and 11 bases from J, the junction contained 8 bases not matched to a gene. The CDR3 loop is CASSSRQGGNAFF. The CDR3 DNA reads TGTGCCAGCAGCTCTCGACAGGGGGGAAACGCTTTCTTT. The full variable domain, with the rest looked up from reference TRBV7-9 and TRBJ1-1, is DTGVSQNPRHKITKRGQNVTFRCDPISEHNRLYWYRQTLGQGPEFLTYFQNEAQLEKSRLLSDRFSAERPKGSFSTLEIQRTEQGDSAMYLCASSSRQGGNAFFGQGTRLTVV.

The chain combines TRBV27 with TRBJ2-7, with a tentative D call TRBD2 (6 bases). The CDR3 has 12 residues. V was clipped by 8 bases and J by 7 bases, with 15 bases between them. Germline assignment: CDR1 MNHEY and CDR2 SMNVEV (reference sequence). The CDR3: CASRRPAGEQYF. In nucleotides, the CDR3 is TGTGCCAGCCGGCGGCCGGCGGGGGAGCAGTACTTC.

The rearrangement links TRBV30 to TRBJ1-5, with 9 bases lining up with TRBD1. Trimming cost V 0 bases and J 3 bases; bases outside gene matches: 3. The germline V gene has CDR1 GTSNPN and CDR2 SVGIG (reference sequence). This CDR3 comprises 15 residues. The CDR3 bases are TGTGCCTGGAGTGTCGGGACAGGGCTCAATCAGCCCCAGCATTTT. Its protein is CAWSVGTGLNQPQHF.

This clone showed up just once. V is TRBV27 and J is TRBJ2-7; TRBD2 might be the D (6 bases). CDR3 length equals 14 residues. The ends were cut back, 2 bases at V and 3 bases at J, with 11 bases in the middle. Germline V gene sequence: CDR1 MNHEY, CDR2 SMNVEV (reference sequence). The CDR3 sequence is CASSLGGTDYEQYF. The CDR3 region has the DNA TGTGCCAGCAGTTTAGGCGGGACGGACTACGAGCAGTACTTC.

The V call is TRBV5-1, the J call TRBJ2-2, with TRBD2 identical over 8 bases. Germline V gene sequence: CDR1 SGHRS, CDR2 YFSETQ. J gave up 5 bases and V 4 bases, and 7 bases lay outside the gene matches. CDR3 length: 15 amino acids. The CDR3 protein is CASSPTSGATGELFF. The CDR3 region has the DNA TGCGCCAGCAGCCCTACTAGCGGAGCTACCGGGGAGCTGTTTTTT.

The table lists this clone with a few counts. The chain carries TRBV2 and TRBJ1-1, with 8 bases that match TRBD1. V lost 9 bases, J lost 5 bases, and 8 bases stayed unmatched. The CDR3 covers 13 residues. Germline V gives CDR1 SNHLY, CDR2 FYNNEI. The CDR3, as DNA: TGTGCCAGTCAAAACAGGGGGGGAACTGAAGCTTTCTTT. Translated, it gives CASQNRGGTEAFF.

This rearrangement joins TRBV28 to TRBJ2-1; D might be TRBD2 (5 bases). Germline CDR1 is MDHEN and CDR2 is SYDVKM. The CDR3 has 13 amino acids. V shed 2 bases and J shed 9 bases, with 11 bases lying between them. CDR3 in amino acids: CASSLSLASEQFF. CDR3 in DNA: TGTGCCAGCAGTTTAAGTTTAGCGAGTGAGCAGTTCTTC.

The chain combines TRBV6-2 or TRBV6-3 with TRBJ1-1; 7 nucleotides line up with TRBD1. Germline-derived CDR1 and CDR2 are MNHEY and SVGEGT. Germline trimming cut 5 bases from V and 4 bases from J; bases unmatched to any gene: 7. CDR3 length: 14 amino acids. DNA for the CDR3: TGTGCCAGCAGTCCCTACAGGGGCGGCACTGAAGCTTTCTTT. Residues: CASSPYRGGTEAFF.

This clone was counted a single time. The V call is TRBV3-1 (or the pseudogene TRBV3-2), the J call TRBJ2-2; D perhaps matches TRBD1 (5 bases). V was pared by 1 base and J by 5 bases, with 14 bases between. In germline, CDR1 is LGHDT, CDR2 YNNKEL (reference sequence). This CDR3 region has 16 residues. CDR3 loop: CASSQANRHITGELFF. CDR3 sequence (DNA): TGTGCCAGCAGCCAAGCTAACAGGCATATTACCGGGGAGCTGTTTTTT.

This chain links TRBV19 with TRBJ2-7; D is perhaps TRBD1 (6 bases). CDR1 is LNHDA and CDR2 is SQIVND in the germline V gene (reference sequence). V lost 3 bases to trimming and J lost 6 bases, with 15 bases between them. The CDR3 is 14 residues long. DNA of the CDR3: TGTGCCAGTAGTATTCAAGGGGGATGGGGCGAGCAGTACTTC. Protein product: CASSIQGGWGEQYF.

The V and J genes are TRBV2 and TRBJ1-1; 8 nucleotides agree with TRBD1. V gave up 6 bases and J gave up 2 bases; unmatched junction bases: 5. Germline assignment: CDR1 SNHLY and CDR2 FYNNEI. The CDR3 is 14 residues long. The chain's CDR3 is CASSAQGGNTEAFF. The CDR3 DNA is TGTGCCAGCAGCGCACAGGGGGGAAACACTGAAGCTTTCTTT.

This chain links TRBV28 with TRBJ2-7; 8 bases map to TRBD2. CDR3 length: 15 amino acids. Germline V CDR1 and CDR2: MDHEN, SYDVKM. V shed 7 bases, J shed 4 bases, and the junction held 12 bases outside the gene matches. CDR3 loop: CASISGGGMVYEQYF. The CDR3, as DNA: TGTGCCAGCATCTCCGGGGGGGGAATGGTATACGAGCAGTACTTC. Using reference TRBV28 and TRBJ2-7 for the parts outside the CDR3, the full variable domain is DVKVTQSSRYLVKRTGEKVFLECVQDMDHENMFWYRQDPGLGLRLIYFSYDVKMKEKGDIPEGYSVSREKKERFSLILESASTNQTSMYLCASISGGGMVYEQYFGPGTRLTVT.

The V and J genes are TRBV10-2 and TRBJ2-7; D may be TRBD2 (5 bases). The CDR3 consists of 14 residues. CDR1 and CDR2 from the germline V gene are WSHSY and SAAADI. The V end lost 3 bases, the J end lost 2 bases, and 11 bases lay between the germline ends. In nucleotides, the CDR3 is TGCGCCAGCAGTGATCCTAGCCTGACCTACGAGCAGTACTTC. Translating it yields CASSDPSLTYEQYF.

The J gene is TRBJ1-1, the V gene TRBV29-1; D uncertain. CDR1 and CDR2 (germline): SQVTM, ANQGSEA. Trimming removed 3 bases at V and 6 bases at J, with 11 bases between. The CDR3 loop spans 12 amino acids. In DNA, the CDR3 is TGCAGCGTTGAGGAGGGTTGGGCTGAAGCTTTCTTT. Its translation: CSVEEGWAEAFF.

The chain combines TRBV6-1 with TRBJ2-1; 7 bases agree with TRBD1. Trimming at V came to 5 bases and at J to 6 bases, leaving 4 bases not matched to a gene. The CDR3 is made up of 13 amino acids. Germline CDR1 reads MNHNS; CDR2 reads SASEGT. CDR3 amino acids: CASSKGQPNEQFF. CDR3 sequence (DNA): TGTGCCAGCAGTAAGGGACAGCCCAATGAGCAGTTCTTC.

This sequence joins TRBV5-1 and TRBJ2-6; 8 bases match TRBD1. This CDR3 is 16 amino acids long. V trimming: 7 bases; J trimming: 0 bases; junction bases outside the gene matches: 6. CDR1 SGHRS and CDR2 YFSETQ come from the germline V gene. This CDR3 reads CASGRGPTSGANVLTF. The CDR3 region has the DNA TGCGCCAGCGGCAGGGGGCCCACCTCTGGGGCCAACGTCCTGACTTTC.

This chain links TRBV5-6 with TRBJ1-2; D unclear. The CDR3 consists of 13 residues. The germline V gene encodes CDR1 SGHDT and CDR2 YYEEEE. V was clipped by 0 bases and J by 10 bases, with 13 bases between them. DNA for the CDR3: TGTGCCAGCAGCTTGGTCCCAGAGGCCTTCTACACCTTC. As protein: CASSLVPEAFYTF.

The chain couples TRBV13 to TRBJ2-3, with D perhaps matching TRBD2 (5 bases). Germline loops: CDR1 PRHDT, CDR2 FYEKMQ (reference sequence). CDR3 length equals 13 residues. V lost 3 bases and J 8 bases, leaving 12 bases between the germline ends. CDR3 bases: TGTGCCAGCAGCTTGCCCGGCGGGTCTACGCAGTATTTT. Its translation: CASSLPGGSTQYF. Looking up the rest from reference TRBV13 and TRBJ2-3 gives the full variable domain: AAGVIQSPRHLIKEKRETATLKCYPIPRHDTVYWYQQGPGQDPQFLISFYEKMQSDKGSIPDRFSAQQFSDYHSELNMSSLELGDSALYFCASSLPGGSTQYFGPGTRLTVL.

This sequence joins TRBV7-8 and TRBJ2-5; 13 nucleotides line up with TRBD2. Per the germline V gene, CDR1 is SGHVS and CDR2 is FQNEAQ. The CDR3 runs to 15 residues. The V and J ends lost 5 bases and 2 bases, in that order; junction bases with no gene match: 2. The CDR3 coding sequence is TGTGCCAGCAGCGAGACTAGCGGGGGGCAAGAGACCCAGTACTTC. Translation gives CASSETSGGQETQYF.

V is TRBV30 and J is TRBJ1-3; D is undetermined. Germline assignment: CDR1 GTSNPN and CDR2 SVGIG (reference sequence). Trimming removed 2 bases at V and 0 bases at J, with 11 bases between. The CDR3 is 15 residues long. In DNA form, the CDR3 reads TGTGCCTGGAGTAGGACGGGAAGCTCTGGAAACACCATATATTTT. Translated: CAWSRTGSSGNTIYF.

This clone occurred a few times. The J gene is TRBJ1-1, the V gene TRBV2, with D possibly being TRBD1 (6 bases). The CDR3 consists of 15 residues. Germline loops: CDR1 SNHLY, CDR2 FYNNEI. Trimming stripped 8 bases from V and 4 bases from J, with 20 bases between. This CDR3 reads CASVLAGARSTEAFF. The CDR3 nucleotides are TGTGCCAGCGTATTGGCAGGGGCGCGGAGCACTGAAGCTTTCTTT.